Listed below are T cell receptor beta chains from one sample, sequenced in a study of response to subunit inactivated influenza vaccine. Using its own MiXCR run on the RT-PCR reads, TCRdb lists one record per CDR3 protein. This sample has just over 300,000 distinct CDR3 sequences, with 21% found just once. Here the sequenced sample was PBMCs from blood, taken approximately 20 months after vaccination. These receptors came from a man aged 50 to 69 who received an inactivated influenza vaccine. The CDR3 runs from the conserved cysteine through the conserved F or W. A D gene is named only where the DNA matches it firmly. The size of a clone is reported for some rows only, either as once, few or many, or as a class for expanded clones.

v_gene	j_gene	abundance	d_gene	CDR3nt	CDR3aa
TRBV5-6	TRBJ2-5	-	-	TGTGCCAGCAGCCGGGGCAGGGAGGCGGCCCAGTACTTC	CASSRGREAAQYF
TRBV7-9	TRBJ2-7	-	-	TGTGCCAGCAGCTTAGTAACCACATGGTACGAGCAGTACTTC	CASSLVTTWYEQYF
TRBV3-1	TRBJ1-2	-	-	TGTGCCAGCAGCCAAGATCGATTGGAAATTTATGGCTACACCTTC	CASSQDRLEIYGYTF
TRBV11-2	TRBJ2-1	-	TRBD2	TGTGCCAGCAGCCCACACCTAGCGGGATCGTCGGATGAGCAGTTCTTC	CASSPHLAGSSDEQFF
TRBV20-1	TRBJ2-5	few	-	TGCAGTGCTAGCAGGGCGGAAGAGACCCAGTACTTC	CSASRAEETQYF
TRBV27	TRBJ1-5	few	-	TGTGCCAGCAGTTTAAAGCCCTATAGCAATCAGCCCCAGCATTTT	CASSLKPYSNQPQHF
TRBV10-3	TRBJ2-7	few	TRBD2	TGTGCCATCAGGGATAGCGGGGGTTCCTACGAGCAGTACTTC	CAIRDSGGSYEQYF
TRBV7-2	TRBJ2-5	-	TRBD2	TGTGCCAGCAGCTTCGGACTAGCTGAGACCCAGTACTTC	CASSFGLAETQYF
TRBV10-3	TRBJ2-6	many	TRBD2	TGTGCCATCAGTGAGTCTAGCGGGGGTGTGGCCAACGTCCTGACTTTC	CAISESSGGVANVLTF
TRBV6-5	TRBJ1-3	few	-	TGTGCCAGCAGTTACCGGGGGGGCGCCGGGGACACCATATATTTT	CASSYRGGAGDTIYF
TRBV7-9	TRBJ2-7	few	-	TGTGCCAGCAGCTCCCGGGGGTACGAGCAGTACTTC	CASSSRGYEQYF
TRBV4-3	TRBJ1-2	-	-	TGCGCCAGCAGCCAAGAGGTGGGGGGCTCTGGCTACACCTTC	CASSQEVGGSGYTF
TRBV24-1	TRBJ1-5	-	-	TGTGCCACCAGTGATTCCGGGGGGGGGTATCAGCCCCAGCATTTT	CATSDSGGGYQPQHF
TRBV28	TRBJ2-1	-	TRBD2	TGTGCCAGCAGTTCCGCCGGACTAGCGGTTAGGACCGACAATGAGCAGTTCTTC	CASSSAGLAVRTDNEQFF
TRBV4-1	TRBJ2-1	-	TRBD2	TGCGCCAGCAGCCAAGATCGTGGACGTAGCGGGGGACCCTACAATGAGCAGTTCTTC	CASSQDRGRSGGPYNEQFF
TRBV6-4	TRBJ1-1	many	TRBD1	TGTGCCAGCAGGAAGGACAGGGAATTTAAAGCTTTCTTT	CASRKDREFKAFF
TRBV6-1	TRBJ1-1	-	TRBD1	TGTGCCAGCAGCCTCAGGGGGACGGCGGGGACGAACACTGAAGCTTTCTTT	CASSLRGTAGTNTEAFF
TRBV2	TRBJ2-2	few	TRBD1	TGTGCCAGCAGGGGGACAGGGAACACCGGGGAGCTGTTTTTT	CASRGTGNTGELFF
TRBV5-4	TRBJ2-3	-	-	TGTGCCAGCAGCACCGGGACGGATAATACGCAGTATTTT	CASSTGTDNTQYF
TRBV28	TRBJ2-1	few	TRBD1	TGTGCCAGCAGTGGAAGGACAGGTCCTGGGAATGAGCAGTTCTTC	CASSGRTGPGNEQFF
TRBV5-1	TRBJ2-1	few	TRBD2	TGCGCCAGCAGGTCTAGCGGGAGGTATCGGGATGAGCAGTTCTTC	CASRSSGRYRDEQFF
TRBV12-3/TRBV12-4	TRBJ1-2	-	TRBD1	TGTGCCAGCAGTCCGGACAGGGGCTCGGGACATGGCTACACCTTC	CASSPDRGSGHGYTF
TRBV6-2/TRBV6-3	TRBJ2-5	few	-	TGTGCCAGCTACGACAGGCGCCGTGTTCAAGAGACCCAGTACTTC	CASYDRRRVQETQYF
TRBV10-3	TRBJ1-3	few	-	TGTGCCACCTCAGTGAACCAAGGGCTCTCTGGAAACACCATATATTTT	CATSVNQGLSGNTIYF
TRBV2	TRBJ1-6	few	TRBD1	TGTGCCAGCAGACTAACCGGGACAGATAATTCACCCCTCCACTTT	CASRLTGTDNSPLHF
TRBV5-1	TRBJ1-1	many	TRBD1	TGTGCCAGCAGCTTAAGGGGGCGAGACACTGAAGCTTTCTTT	CASSLRGRDTEAFF
TRBV11-2	TRBJ2-2	few	TRBD2	TGTGCCAGCAGCCAAGTGCGGGGAACGGGACTAGCTGGGGAGCTGTTTTTT	CASSQVRGTGLAGELFF
TRBV9	TRBJ1-2	few	TRBD1	TGTGCCAGCAGCGTAGAGCACAGGGGGACTGGCTACACCTTC	CASSVEHRGTGYTF
TRBV9	TRBJ1-6	-	-	TGTGCCAGCAGCGTAGCTGGAGAAAATAATTCACCCCTCCACTTT	CASSVAGENNSPLHF
TRBV7-6	TRBJ1-3	-	-	TGTGCCAGCAGCTTAGATCAGGACAGCGGTCTTTGCTGGATCACCATATATTTT	CASSLDQDSGLCWITIYF
TRBV4-3	TRBJ2-1	-	TRBD2	TGCGCCAGCAGCCATGGCTCCGGGACTAGCGGGAGCAATGAGCAGTTCTTC	CASSHGSGTSGSNEQFF
TRBV7-2	TRBJ2-2	-	-	TGTGCCAGCAGCTTAGCCCGGTCTGGAGGCAAACGGGGCACCGGGGAGCTGTTTTTT	CASSLARSGGKRGTGELFF
TRBV18	TRBJ2-7	-	-	TGTGCCAGCTCACCAGGGGCGCTCGTCGAGCAGTACTTC	CASSPGALVEQYF
TRBV28	TRBJ1-1	few	-	TGTGCCAGCAGTTTACTGGGGCCCAAAGCTTTCTTT	CASSLLGPKAFF
TRBV21-1	TRBJ2-1	-	-	TGTGCCAGCAGCAAAGAGTTCAGGGGGAACTACAATGAGCAGTTCTTC	CASSKEFRGNYNEQFF
TRBV20-1	TRBJ2-7	-	TRBD2	TGCAGTGCGACTGTACTAGCGGGAGATTACGAGCAGTACTTC	CSATVLAGDYEQYF
TRBV6-1	TRBJ1-6	-	-	TGTGCCAGCAGTGAAGTCCCACAGGAGGCCATGGGTGGGTCACCCCTCCACTTT	CASSEVPQEAMGGSPLHF
TRBV4-1	TRBJ1-5	many	TRBD1	TGCGCCAGCAGCCAAGATCTAAGACAGGGGGATTTCAATCAGCCCCAGCATTTT	CASSQDLRQGDFNQPQHF
TRBV5-1	TRBJ2-3	few	-	TGCGCCAGCAGAACGGGCCAGCCAGATACGCAGTATTTT	CASRTGQPDTQYF
TRBV12-3/TRBV12-4	TRBJ1-1	many	-	TGTGCCAGCAGTCCATCGGGCTTCCCGAACACTGAAGCTTTCTTT	CASSPSGFPNTEAFF
TRBV20-1	TRBJ1-3	-	TRBD1	TGCAGTGCTAGAGAGGACAGGGGTGGCGGAAACACCATATATTTT	CSAREDRGGGNTIYF
TRBV9	TRBJ1-3	-	TRBD1	TGTGCCAGCAGCGTAGAGGGACAGGGTAGAAACACCATATATTTT	CASSVEGQGRNTIYF
TRBV18	TRBJ1-1	many	-	TGTGCCAGCTCACCAAGGGAGAACACTGAAGCTTTCTTT	CASSPRENTEAFF
TRBV6-5	TRBJ1-1	-	TRBD1	TGTGCCAGCAGTTTGCGACAGGGGGCCCCTGAAGCTTTCTTT	CASSLRQGAPEAFF
TRBV6-5	TRBJ1-2	few	-	TGTGCCAGCAGTTACGCGGGGAGAAGAAACTATGGCTACACCTTC	CASSYAGRRNYGYTF
TRBV27	TRBJ2-2	-	TRBD2	TGTGCCAGCAGTCCCATAGCGGGAGGGCCGCTTACCGGGGAGCTGTTTTTT	CASSPIAGGPLTGELFF
TRBV20-1	TRBJ2-5	once	TRBD2	TGCAGTGCTGAGATCCTAGCGGGAGACCAAGAGACCCAGTACTTC	CSAEILAGDQETQYF
TRBV7-2	TRBJ1-1	-	-	TGTGCCAGCAGCCGCCCCGCTTACAGGAACACTGAAGCTTTCTTT	CASSRPAYRNTEAFF
TRBV12-3/TRBV12-4	TRBJ1-1	many	-	TGTGCCAGCATCCCGCTAATCGGTACTGAAGCTTTCTTT	CASIPLIGTEAFF
TRBV6-2/TRBV6-3	TRBJ1-5	few	TRBD1	TGTGCCAGCAGTTCCCTGGACAGGCGTAACAGCAATCAGCCCCAGCATTTT	CASSSLDRRNSNQPQHF